This entry concerns a single T cell receptor (beta chain). Its antigen is undetermined. The data originate from a study of cytomegalovirus exposure and HLA in healthy donors. Overall study results and limits: V- and J-gene trimming in TCR beta was tied to a missense DCLRE1C variant by an analysis performed later.

PCR was performed using 60 Vbeta and 13 Jbeta primers. TCRdb's copy holds only in-frame clones and misses some; the assay was immunoSEQ multiplex PCR. The sample yields approximately 220,000 clones, over 80% seen once. The germline V gene has CDR1 MNHEY and CDR2 SVGAGI. Trimming left V 9 bases short and J 1 base short, with 9 bases between. There are 12 residues in the CDR3. The sample was PBMCs. V gene TRBV6-5 combines with J gene TRBJ2-5; no definite D call. The receptor's source is a boy under 10 years old in good health and CMV-seronegative. CDR3 in DNA: TGTGCCAGTAAGCGAGCCCAAGAGACCCAGTACTTC. As protein: CASKRAQETQYF.